The 27 T cell receptor beta chains listed next were all sequenced from one sample in a study of blood T cell repertoires in COVID-19. Libraries were prepared by immunoSEQ multiplex PCR; TCRdb keeps only in-frame clonotypes and omits some of them. Here the sample spans a few hundred thousand clones, over 70% being singletons. Input material: peripheral blood. The receptor source for this set is a woman aged 45-65 years with acute or convalescent COVID-19.

This rearrangement joins TRBV5-1 to TRBJ1-4, with D maybe TRBD1 (5 bases). The CDR3 is 15 residues long. The germline gives CDR1 SGHRS, CDR2 YFSETQ. V was trimmed by 3 bases and J by 7 bases, leaving 16 bases between them. The CDR3 region is CASSYQGFVSEKLFF. CDR3 DNA sequence: TGCGCCAGCAGCTATCAGGGCTTTGTTTCTGAAAAACTGTTTTTT.

The rearrangement links TRBV4-3 to TRBJ2-1; 7 bases align to TRBD1. Germline V gene sequence: CDR1 LGHNA, CDR2 YSLEER. The CDR3 is 16 amino acids. Trimming removed 2 bases from V and 7 bases from J; junction bases left unmatched: 11. In DNA form, the CDR3 reads TGCGCCAGCAGCCAATCCCGGGGACAGTCAAGGAATGAGCAGTTCTTC. Encoded protein: CASSQSRGQSRNEQFF.

The table lists this clone with a few counts. This chain joins TRBV7-2 and TRBJ1-5; 8 nucleotides line up with TRBD1. Germline V lookup: CDR1 SGHTA, CDR2 FQGNSA. V shed 8 bases and J 7 bases; nucleotides not matched to a gene: 7. The CDR3 totals 13 residues. CDR3 in amino acids: CASARGRGQPQHF. The CDR3 nucleotides read TGTGCCAGCGCCAGGGGGCGGGGGCAGCCCCAGCATTTT.

The chain joins TRBV11-2 to TRBJ2-3, with 9 bases that match TRBD2. The CDR3 is 18 residues long. V trimming: 5 bases; J trimming: 0 bases; junction bases outside the gene matches: 12. Germline V gene data show CDR1 as SGHAT and CDR2 as FQNNGV. Written as DNA, the CDR3 is TGTGCCAGCAGCCCCCAGCGGGGGGCGGGGGCCAGCACAGATACGCAGTATTTT. Protein product: CASSPQRGAGASTDTQYF. Full variable domain (rest looked up from reference TRBV11-2 and TRBJ2-3): EAGVAQSPRYKIIEKRQSVAFWCNPISGHATLYWYQQILGQGPKLLIQFQNNGVVDDSQLPKDRFSAERLKGVDSTLKIQPAKLEDSAVYLCASSPQRGAGASTDTQYFGPGTRLTVL.

The chain combines TRBV5-1 with TRBJ2-7; 8 bases line up with TRBD1. V shed 5 bases, J shed 4 bases, and the junction held 5 bases outside the gene matches. Germline CDR1 is SGHRS and CDR2 is YFSETQ. The CDR3 contains 13 residues. The CDR3 reads CASRMGQAYEQYF. DNA for the CDR3: TGCGCCAGCAGGATGGGACAGGCATACGAGCAGTACTTC.

The genes are TRBV6-5 and TRBJ2-2, with TRBD2 matching over 8 bases. Germline CDR1 and CDR2: MNHEY and SVGAGI. This CDR3 contains 14 residues. The V segment lost 5 bases and the J segment 4 bases; nucleotides outside the gene matches: 3. DNA of the CDR3: TGTGCCAGCAGTCCCGGGACTAGCACCGGGGAGCTGTTTTTT. Protein sequence: CASSPGTSTGELFF.

In this sample, this clone turned up once. J is TRBJ2-5 and V is TRBV10-1; 8 bases are a match to TRBD1. V was pared by 0 bases and J by 3 bases, with 9 bases of the junction left unmatched. The germline V gene encodes CDR1 WNHNN and CDR2 SYGVQD (reference sequence). This CDR3 region has 17 residues. The CDR3 bases are TGCGCCAGCAGTGAGTCACTTGGGACAGGAGGGGAAGAGACCCAGTACTTC. Encoded protein: CASSESLGTGGEETQYF.

CDR3 in amino acids: CATSDFRGADTQYF. The CDR3 DNA sequence: TGTGCCACCAGTGATTTCCGCGGGGCGGATACGCAGTATTTT. J is TRBJ2-3 and V is TRBV24-1; possible D gene TRBD2, 6 bases. The CDR3 spans 14 residues. From germline, CDR1 is KGHDR and CDR2 SFDVKD. Between the trimmed V and J ends, which lost 1 base and 6 bases, there was a span of 10 bases.

The sample holds one count of this clone. The same CDR3 also results from other DNA sequences found in this sample. The chain couples TRBV7-9 to TRBJ1-2; D perhaps matches TRBD1 (6 bases). Germline CDR1 is SEHNR and CDR2 is FQNEAQ (reference sequence). The germline V and J ends were trimmed by 4 bases and 1 base, with 10 bases remaining between them. The CDR3 covers 14 residues. CDR3 coding DNA: TGTGCCAGCAGCTCTGACAGGCTTAACTATGGCTACACCTTC. Its protein is CASSSDRLNYGYTF.

The V and J genes are TRBV2 and TRBJ2-1; possibly TRBD2 for D (5 bases). The CDR3 length is 14 residues. V lost 11 bases to trimming and J lost 7 bases, with 21 bases between them. Germline values: CDR1 SNHLY, CDR2 FYNNEI. The CDR3 bases are TGTGCCGGACCGGGAACCTCAAAGGGAAATGAGCAGTTCTTC. Translated, it gives CAGPGTSKGNEQFF.

This chain links TRBV3-1 (or the pseudogene TRBV3-2) with TRBJ2-2; 7 bases fit TRBD2. V trimming: 0 bases; J trimming: 6 bases; junction bases outside the gene matches: 4. CDR3 size: 15 residues. Germline-derived CDR1 and CDR2 are LGHDT and YNNKEL (reference sequence). CDR3 loop: CASSQDASGPGELFF. The DNA of the CDR3 is TGTGCCAGCAGCCAAGATGCTAGCGGCCCCGGGGAGCTGTTTTTT.

The chain joins TRBV5-1 to TRBJ1-1, with a possible D match to TRBD1 (6 bases). The CDR3 covers 16 residues. Germline CDR1 is SGHRS and CDR2 is YFSETQ. Trimming left V 4 bases short and J 4 bases short, with 20 bases between. For the CDR3, the DNA is TGCGCCAGCAGCGGGGGGGCGGGGGCGCGGAGCACTGAAGCTTTCTTT. Its translation: CASSGGAGARSTEAFF.

The CDR3 is CASSPDRVGTQYF. CDR3 bases: TGTGCCAGCAGTCCGGACAGGGTAGGGACCCAGTACTTC. This sequence joins TRBV27 and TRBJ2-5; 8 bases line up with TRBD1. This CDR3 spans 13 amino acids. Germline lookup yields CDR1 MNHEY and CDR2 SMNVEV (reference sequence). V lost 5 bases to trimming and J lost 7 bases; unmatched junction nucleotides: 6.

V gene TRBV5-1 combines with J gene TRBJ2-1; perhaps TRBD2 as D (6 bases). V shed 6 bases and J shed 1 base, with 11 bases lying between them. Germline V lookup: CDR1 SGHRS, CDR2 YFSETQ. This CDR3 has 14 amino acids. The CDR3 DNA sequence: TGCGCCAGCAATGGGGGGTATTCCTACAATGAGCAGTTCTTC. Protein product: CASNGGYSYNEQFF.

This CDR3 reads CSALLREKLFF. Written as DNA, the CDR3 is TGCAGTGCCCTCCTAAGGGAGAAACTGTTTTTT. The genes are TRBV20-1 and TRBJ1-4; no clear D gene. The length of the CDR3 is 11 residues. Germline V gene lookup returns CDR1 DFQATT and CDR2 SNEGSKA (reference sequence). Trimming left V 6 bases short and J 11 bases short, with 13 bases between.

The chain recombines TRBV9 with TRBJ2-5; 7 bases line up with TRBD2. The J segment lost 2 bases and the V segment lost 2 bases, leaving 9 bases of the junction unmatched. The CDR3 length is 16 residues. The germline CDR1 and CDR2 sequences are SGDLS and YYNGEE. The CDR3 DNA reads TGTGCCAGCAGCGTCGGAGGACTAGGGGATCAAGAGACCCAGTACTTC. Protein product: CASSVGGLGDQETQYF.

This chain joins TRBV7-9 and TRBJ1-1; D is unresolved. Germline loops: CDR1 SEHNR, CDR2 FQNEAQ (reference sequence). The V end was cut by 1 base, the J end by 3 bases, with 9 bases between. This CDR3 has 14 amino acids. As DNA, the CDR3 is TGTGCCAGCAGCTTAGGGCGGGAGGACACTGAAGCTTTCTTT. This gives the protein CASSLGREDTEAFF.

This chain connects TRBV7-3 to TRBJ2-3; perhaps TRBD1 as D (5 bases). CDR3 size: 13 residues. V shed 2 bases and J shed 4 bases, with 7 bases lying between them. In germline, CDR1 is SGHTA, CDR2 FQGTGA. The DNA for the CDR3 is TGTGCCAGCAGCTTAGGCAGGGCAGATACGCAGTATTTT. The encoded protein is CASSLGRADTQYF.

This clone was picked up a small number of times. The V call is TRBV24-1, the J call TRBJ2-2, with 8 bases aligning to TRBD1. The CDR3 covers 15 residues. Looked up from germline, CDR1 is KGHDR and CDR2 is SFDVKD. The J segment lost 7 bases and the V segment lost 7 bases, leaving 10 bases of the junction unmatched. CDR3: CATSPGGAEIGELFF. The CDR3 DNA follows: TGTGCCACCAGCCCAGGGGGCGCCGAAATCGGGGAGCTGTTTTTT.

This clone appeared a single time. The chain combines TRBV28 with TRBJ1-2, with a tentative D call TRBD1 (6 bases). Germline V gives CDR1 MDHEN, CDR2 SYDVKM. This CDR3 is 14 amino acids long. V was shortened by 4 bases and J by 5 bases, with 14 bases between the two germline ends. The CDR3: CASSWGQGVYGYTF. CDR3 nucleotides: TGTGCCAGCAGTTGGGGGCAGGGTGTTTATGGCTACACCTTC.

This clone was counted once. The chain links TRBV19 to TRBJ1-1; D unresolved. The V end was cut by 6 bases, the J end by 0 bases, with 5 bases between. The V gene's germline CDR1 is LNHDA and CDR2 SQIVND (reference sequence). The CDR3 covers 12 residues. This chain's CDR3 is CASRNMNTEAFF. For the CDR3, the DNA is TGTGCCAGTAGAAACATGAACACTGAAGCTTTCTTT.

This chain links TRBV10-3 with TRBJ1-1; weak D call: TRBD1 (5 bases). The V gene's germline CDR1 is ENHRY and CDR2 SYGVKD. V was clipped by 2 bases and J by 5 bases, with 9 bases between them. This CDR3 comprises 13 residues. In nucleotides, the CDR3 is TGTGCCATCAGTGAGACCCAGGGAACTGAAGCTTTCTTT. It translates to CAISETQGTEAFF.

The rearrangement uses TRBV11-2 and TRBJ1-4; tentative D call: TRBD1 (5 bases). This CDR3 spans 15 amino acids. Trimming took off 4 bases at V and 1 base at J, with 10 bases between the two ends. Germline V gene lookup returns CDR1 SGHAT and CDR2 FQNNGV. Here the CDR3 reads CASSSTGGTNEKLFF. For the CDR3, the DNA is TGTGCCAGCAGCTCGACGGGGGGAACTAATGAAAAACTGTTTTTT.

This clone was seen only once. This chain connects TRBV27 to TRBJ2-3; D is possibly TRBD1 (5 bases). The CDR3 has 15 amino acids. The germline gives CDR1 MNHEY, CDR2 SMNVEV (reference sequence). Trimming took off 2 bases at V and 5 bases at J, with 14 bases between the two ends. The CDR3 nucleotides read TGTGCCAGCAGTTTAAATGGGGTTAGGGGAGATACGCAGTATTTT. Translated: CASSLNGVRGDTQYF.

This rearrangement joins TRBV5-5 to TRBJ1-5; the match to TRBD1 covers 9 bases. V shed 4 bases and J 5 bases; nucleotides not matched to a gene: 7. The CDR3 has 15 amino acids. The germline V gene encodes CDR1 SGHKS and CDR2 YYEKEE (reference sequence). CDR3 bases: TGTGCCAGCAGCCCCCGACAGGGGGTGGATCAGCCCCAGCATTTT. It is translated as CASSPRQGVDQPQHF.

The chain has TRBV6-5 and TRBJ2-7, with TRBD1 identical over 7 bases. The CDR3 runs 13 residues. V was clipped by 8 bases and J by 5 bases; unmatched bases: 9. Germline V gene lookup returns CDR1 MNHEY and CDR2 SVGAGI. The CDR3 is CASSGTVRDEQYF. As DNA, the CDR3 is TGTGCCAGCTCCGGGACAGTCAGGGACGAGCAGTACTTC.

This clone was recorded only once. The genes are TRBV6-6 and TRBJ1-2; perhaps TRBD1 as D (5 bases). From germline, CDR1 is MNHNY and CDR2 SVGAGI (reference sequence). The V end lost 8 bases, the J end lost 10 bases, and 20 bases lay between the germline ends. The CDR3 is 13 amino acids. The CDR3 is CASLPGRQGSYTF. The CDR3 bases are TGTGCCAGCCTTCCGGGGAGGCAGGGCTCCTACACCTTC.